Shown below are 18 T cell receptor beta chains from a single sample sequenced in a study of shared clonotypes between healthy human individuals. Positive CCR7 selection of CD45RO-negative cells yielded the naive CD8 cells, and terminally differentiated effector memory CD45RA+ cells were excluded. Clones were read by immunoSEQ multiplex PCR, and TCRdb kept only the in-frame ones, dropping some. The profile shows about 590,000 clones, around 95% of them singletons. The specimen sequenced was naive CD8+ T cells sorted from blood. The receptors originated from a woman between 25 and 40 years old in good health.

The chain carries TRBV10-3 and TRBJ1-4; maybe TRBD1 (6 bases). Germline V lookup: CDR1 ENHRY, CDR2 SYGVKD. The CDR3 contains 13 residues. Trimming removed 0 bases at V and 8 bases at J, with 7 bases between. This chain's CDR3 is CAISESQGEKLFF. CDR3 sequence (DNA): TGTGCCATCAGTGAGTCCCAGGGGGAAAAACTGTTTTTT.

The V gene is TRBV19, the J gene TRBJ1-5; weak D call: TRBD1 (6 bases). The V gene lost 6 bases and the J gene lost 5 bases, with 26 bases spanning the gap. Germline-derived CDR1 and CDR2 are LNHDA and SQIVND (reference sequence). The CDR3 spans 18 residues. CDR3 region: CASSRAPGHGRSDQPQHF. CDR3 sequence (DNA): TGTGCCAGTAGCCGCGCTCCGGGACACGGAAGGTCGGATCAGCCCCAGCATTTT.

The chain uses TRBV7-9 and TRBJ2-7, with D perhaps TRBD2 (5 bases). The CDR3 length is 13 residues. Trimming stripped 5 bases from V and 2 bases from J, with 10 bases between. Germline assignment: CDR1 SEHNR and CDR2 FQNEAQ (reference sequence). The CDR3 DNA sequence: TGTGCCAGCAGCATTTCGGAGGCCTACGAGCAGTACTTC. Translating it yields CASSISEAYEQYF.

This clone was recorded only once. The chain employs TRBV6-5 and TRBJ2-7, with D unresolved. This CDR3 has 14 amino acids. Germline V gene lookup returns CDR1 MNHEY and CDR2 SVGAGI. V was cut by 4 bases and J by 3 bases, with 13 bases left in between. The DNA for the CDR3 is TGTGCCAGCAGTTTATTGCTAGGAGACTACGAGCAGTACTTC. It encodes CASSLLLGDYEQYF.

This sequence joins TRBV7-8 and TRBJ2-7, with 9 nucleotides matching TRBD2. V shed 6 bases, J shed 1 base, and the junction held 10 bases outside the gene matches. The CDR3 has 16 amino acids. Germline V gene sequence: CDR1 SGHVS, CDR2 FQNEAQ. The CDR3 protein is CASSSKAGGFSYEQYF. The DNA for the CDR3 is TGTGCCAGCAGTTCCAAGGCGGGGGGGTTTTCCTACGAGCAGTACTTC.

This chain uses TRBV25-1 with TRBJ1-3; D is undetermined. The CDR3 consists of 15 residues. The V gene lost 6 bases and the J gene lost 2 bases, with 14 bases spanning the gap. Per germline, CDR1 MGHDK and CDR2 SYGVNS. CDR3 sequence reads: CASSGRTFAGNTIYF. The CDR3 nucleotides read TGTGCCAGCAGCGGTAGGACTTTCGCTGGAAACACCATATATTTT.

The V gene is TRBV27, the J gene TRBJ2-7, with 9 bases aligning to TRBD1. After removal of 3 bases from V and 5 bases from J, the junction contained 5 bases not matched to a gene. This CDR3 is 14 amino acids long. Germline CDR1 is MNHEY and CDR2 is SMNVEV (reference sequence). CDR3: CASSFAQGADEQYF. The CDR3 region has the DNA TGTGCCAGCAGTTTTGCACAGGGGGCAGACGAGCAGTACTTC.

This clone appeared a single time. V usage is TRBV19 and J usage is TRBJ2-1, with 9 bases identical to TRBD2. The CDR3 runs 17 residues. Germline lookup yields CDR1 LNHDA and CDR2 SQIVND (reference sequence). The junction had 13 bases not matched to a gene; V was cut back by 3 bases and J by 7 bases. The CDR3 DNA reads TGTGCCAGTAGTATCCCTATGGGGCGGGAGGGCCGGAATGAGCAGTTCTTC. This gives the protein CASSIPMGREGRNEQFF.

The V call is TRBV6-5, the J call TRBJ2-5; tentative D call: TRBD1 (6 bases). The J call is doubtful: the DNA matches TRBJ2-7 better. Looked up from germline, CDR1 is MNHEY and CDR2 is SVGAGI. The CDR3 has 14 amino acids. The CDR3: CASSSSGHSYEQYF. The CDR3 nucleotides read TGTGCCAGCAGTTCCTCGGGACATTCCTACGAGCAGTACTTC.

The rearrangement joins TRBV11-2 to TRBJ2-7; TRBD2 might be the D (5 bases). Trimming left V 6 bases short and J 0 bases short, with 9 bases between. From germline, CDR1 is SGHAT and CDR2 FQNNGV. CDR3 size: 13 residues. In nucleotides, the CDR3 is TGTGCCAGCAGTCGAGGGTCCTCCTACGAGCAGTACTTC. Protein sequence: CASSRGSSYEQYF.

This clone came up once. The chain joins TRBV5-1 to TRBJ2-1, with 7 bases lining up with TRBD2. The CDR3 totals 16 residues. Trimming at V came to 2 bases and at J to 7 bases, leaving 12 bases not matched to a gene. Germline V gives CDR1 SGHRS, CDR2 YFSETQ. The CDR3 here is CASSFGSPNSGNEQFF. CDR3 nucleotides: TGCGCCAGCAGCTTCGGTAGCCCAAATAGCGGGAATGAGCAGTTCTTC.

This chain joins TRBV7-6 and TRBJ2-1, with D maybe TRBD2 (6 bases). The CDR3 covers 14 residues. From germline, CDR1 is SGHVS and CDR2 FNYEAQ. Trimming removed 6 bases from V and 3 bases from J, with 12 bases in between. The CDR3 spells CASRKHSGYNEQFF. CDR3 DNA sequence: TGTGCCAGCAGAAAGCATAGCGGCTACAATGAGCAGTTCTTC. The full variable domain, with the rest looked up from reference TRBV7-6 and TRBJ2-1, is GAGVSQSPRYKVTKRGQDVALRCDPISGHVSLYWYRQALGQGPEFLTYFNYEAQQDKSGLPNDRFSAERPEGSISTLTIQRTEQRDSAMYRCASRKHSGYNEQFFGPGTRLTVL.

As for this clone: The same CDR3 can be traced to other DNA sequences in this sample. The chain uses TRBV9 and TRBJ2-2; D gene ambiguous. The CDR3 consists of 12 residues. In germline, CDR1 is SGDLS, CDR2 YYNGEE. The V and J ends lost 2 bases and 5 bases respectively, with 4 bases between them. The CDR3 sequence is CASSVGTGELFF. The CDR3 DNA sequence: TGTGCCAGCAGCGTTGGAACCGGGGAGCTGTTTTTT.

This chain uses TRBV27 with TRBJ2-7, with TRBD2 identical over 9 bases. Germline V gives CDR1 MNHEY, CDR2 SMNVEV (reference sequence). V gave up 3 bases and J gave up 3 bases; unmatched junction bases: 6. The CDR3 has 15 amino acids. The CDR3 DNA follows: TGTGCCAGCAGTTTCGCAACTAGCGGGCACTACGAGCAGTACTTC. Amino acids: CASSFATSGHYEQYF.

This clone was recorded only once. V gene TRBV27 combines with J gene TRBJ1-5, with D hard to call. The CDR3 contains 15 residues. V was shortened by 3 bases and J by 5 bases, with 14 bases between the two germline ends. The germline V gene has CDR1 MNHEY and CDR2 SMNVEV (reference sequence). The CDR3 DNA sequence: TGTGCCAGCAGTTTTAAGGCAGATGGCGATCAGCCCCAGCATTTT. Translating it yields CASSFKADGDQPQHF.

The chain links TRBV9 to TRBJ2-7; tentatively, D is TRBD2 (5 bases). The CDR3 spans 13 residues. V was cut by 2 bases and J by 6 bases, with 12 bases left in between. Germline V gene data show CDR1 as SGDLS and CDR2 as YYNGEE. CDR3 bases: TGTGCCAGCAGCGTGCCCCCCGAGGGCGAGCAGTACTTC. Translation gives CASSVPPEGEQYF.

The rearrangement joins TRBV5-1 to TRBJ1-2, with 10 bases fitting TRBD1. From germline, CDR1 is SGHRS and CDR2 YFSETQ. The CDR3 contains 18 residues. V was pared by 0 bases and J by 1 base, with 9 bases of the junction left unmatched. The DNA for the CDR3 is TGCGCCAGCAGCTTGGGAGACAGGGGGCCGGATAATAACTATGGCTACACCTTC. Its protein is CASSLGDRGPDNNYGYTF.

The rearrangement joins TRBV25-1 to TRBJ1-5; D gene ambiguous. This CDR3 has 15 amino acids. Per germline, CDR1 MGHDK and CDR2 SYGVNS. Deletions cut 1 base from V and 4 bases from J, with 11 bases between. CDR3: CASSEWGAENQPQHF. Written as DNA, the CDR3 is TGTGCCAGCAGTGAATGGGGTGCCGAAAATCAGCCCCAGCATTTT.